This TCR beta chain was sequenced during a study of blood T cell repertoires in COVID-19. Study-wide background: Collection of acute and convalescent COVID-19 samples took place in the United States, Italy and Spain.

Patients of the Seattle cohort, enrolled during active infection, were followed longitudinally. With V trimmed by 4 bases and J by 2 bases, 7 bases remained unmatched. CDR3 length: 16 residues. Germline V gives CDR1 MGHRA, CDR2 YSYEKL. As originally analysed: Reference gene primer amplification gave estimated nucleated cell counts. Data came from immunoSEQ multiplex PCR; TCRdb stores just in-frame clones and leaves some out. V and J calls and clone size are copied from that table; D and trimming were computed from the DNA. The sample lists about 300,000 clones, 75% to 90% occurring once. This TCR was sampled from a woman in her 50s with COVID-19, enrolled during active disease. Sample: peripheral blood. The rearrangement uses TRBV4-1 and TRBJ1-5, with 8 nucleotides matching TRBD1. In DNA, the CDR3 is TGCGCCAGCAGCCCAACAGGGGGTCTGGGCAATCAGCCCCAGCATTTT. Its translation is CASSPTGGLGNQPQHF.